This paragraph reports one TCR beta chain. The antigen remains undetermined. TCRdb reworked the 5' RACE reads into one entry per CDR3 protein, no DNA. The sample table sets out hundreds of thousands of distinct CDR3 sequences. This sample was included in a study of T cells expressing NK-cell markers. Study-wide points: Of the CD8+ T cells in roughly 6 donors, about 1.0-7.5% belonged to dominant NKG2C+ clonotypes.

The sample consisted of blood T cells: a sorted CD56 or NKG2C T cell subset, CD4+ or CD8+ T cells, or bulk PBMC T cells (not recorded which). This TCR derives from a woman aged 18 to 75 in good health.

The CDR3 sequence is CASSFLRGDSPLHF. The chain couples TRBV12-3 or TRBV12-4 to TRBJ1-6. The CDR3 has 14 residues.